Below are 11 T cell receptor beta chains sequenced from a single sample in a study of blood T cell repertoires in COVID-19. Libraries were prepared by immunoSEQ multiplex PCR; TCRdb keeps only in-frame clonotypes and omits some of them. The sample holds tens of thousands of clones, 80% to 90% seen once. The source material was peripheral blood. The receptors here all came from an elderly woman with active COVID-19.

The CDR3 DNA reads as TGTGCCAGCTCACCTGGGACTAGCGGGACAGAGACCCAGTACTTC. Its protein product is CASSPGTSGTETQYF. The chain has TRBV18 and TRBJ2-5, with 13 positions matching TRBD2. The V gene end was trimmed by 3 bases and the J gene end by 4 bases; junction bases not matched to a gene: 2. The CDR3 has 15 amino acids. Germline CDR1 reads KGHSH; CDR2 reads LQKENI.

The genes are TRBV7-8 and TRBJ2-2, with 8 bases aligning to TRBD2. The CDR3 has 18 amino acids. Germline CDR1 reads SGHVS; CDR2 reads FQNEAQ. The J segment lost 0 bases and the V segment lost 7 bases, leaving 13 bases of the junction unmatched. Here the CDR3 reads CASTPGGAGEANTGELFF. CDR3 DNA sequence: TGTGCCAGCACCCCCGGGGGGGCGGGAGAGGCGAACACCGGGGAGCTGTTTTTT.

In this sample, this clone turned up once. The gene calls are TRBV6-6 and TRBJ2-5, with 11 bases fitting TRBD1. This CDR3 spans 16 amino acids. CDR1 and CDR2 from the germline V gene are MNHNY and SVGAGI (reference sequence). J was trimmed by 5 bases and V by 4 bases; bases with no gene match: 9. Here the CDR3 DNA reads TGTGCCAGCAGTTCCACTCTCGGGACAGGGGGGGAGACCCAGTACTTC. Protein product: CASSSTLGTGGETQYF.

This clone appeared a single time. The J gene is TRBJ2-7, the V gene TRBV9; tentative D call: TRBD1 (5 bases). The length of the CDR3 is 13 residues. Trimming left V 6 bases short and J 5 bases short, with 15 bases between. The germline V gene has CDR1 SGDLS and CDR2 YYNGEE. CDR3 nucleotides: TGTGCCAGCAACCGCCAGGGTGTGAACGAGCAGTACTTC. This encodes CASNRQGVNEQYF.

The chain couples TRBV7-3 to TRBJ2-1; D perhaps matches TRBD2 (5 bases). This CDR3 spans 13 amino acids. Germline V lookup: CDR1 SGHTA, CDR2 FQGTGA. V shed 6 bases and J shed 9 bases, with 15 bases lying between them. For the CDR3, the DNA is TGTGCCAGCAGTTCGGACGCCCGGGGTGAGCAGTTCTTC. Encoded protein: CASSSDARGEQFF.

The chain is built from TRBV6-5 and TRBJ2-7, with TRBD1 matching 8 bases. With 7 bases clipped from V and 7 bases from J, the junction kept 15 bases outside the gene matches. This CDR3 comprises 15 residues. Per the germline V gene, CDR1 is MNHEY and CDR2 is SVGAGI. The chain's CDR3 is CASNLHRGNSVEQYF. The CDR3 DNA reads TGTGCCAGCAACCTACACAGGGGGAATTCGGTGGAGCAGTACTTC.

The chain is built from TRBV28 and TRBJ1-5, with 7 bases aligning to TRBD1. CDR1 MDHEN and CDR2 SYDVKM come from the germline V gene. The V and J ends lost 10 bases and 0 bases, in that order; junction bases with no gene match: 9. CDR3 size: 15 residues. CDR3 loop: CATRGATVSNQPQHF. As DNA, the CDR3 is TGTGCCACCAGGGGGGCAACTGTTAGCAATCAGCCCCAGCATTTT. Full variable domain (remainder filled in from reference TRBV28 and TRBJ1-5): DVKVTQSSRYLVKRTGEKVFLECVQDMDHENMFWYRQDPGLGLRLIYFSYDVKMKEKGDIPEGYSVSREKKERFSLILESASTNQTSMYLCATRGATVSNQPQHFGDGTRLSIL.

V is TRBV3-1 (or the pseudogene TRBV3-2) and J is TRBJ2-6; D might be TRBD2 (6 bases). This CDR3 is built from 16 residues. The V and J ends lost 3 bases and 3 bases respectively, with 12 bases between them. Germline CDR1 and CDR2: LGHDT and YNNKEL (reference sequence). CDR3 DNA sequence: TGTGCCAGCAGCCACAACACGGGGGTTGGGGCCAACGTCCTGACTTTC. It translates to CASSHNTGVGANVLTF.

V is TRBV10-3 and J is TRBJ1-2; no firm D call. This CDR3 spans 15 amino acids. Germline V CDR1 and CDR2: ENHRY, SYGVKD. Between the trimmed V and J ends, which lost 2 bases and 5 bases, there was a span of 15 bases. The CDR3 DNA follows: TGTGCCATCAGTGAGATACAGAAATCGGGGTATGGCTACACCTTC. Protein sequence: CAISEIQKSGYGYTF.

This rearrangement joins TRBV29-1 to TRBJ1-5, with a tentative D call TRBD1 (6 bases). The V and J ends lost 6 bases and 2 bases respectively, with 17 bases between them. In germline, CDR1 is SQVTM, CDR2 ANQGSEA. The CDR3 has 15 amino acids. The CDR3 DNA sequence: TGCAGCGTACTATGGACAGCTGGGGGCAATCAGCCCCAGCATTTT. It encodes CSVLWTAGGNQPQHF.

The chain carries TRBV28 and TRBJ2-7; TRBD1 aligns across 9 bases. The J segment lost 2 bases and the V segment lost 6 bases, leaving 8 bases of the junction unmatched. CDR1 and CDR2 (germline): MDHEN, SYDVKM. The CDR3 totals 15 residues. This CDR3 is CASSQGQGGTYEQYF. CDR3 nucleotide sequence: TGTGCCAGCAGCCAGGGACAGGGAGGAACCTACGAGCAGTACTTC.